The present T cell receptor (beta chain) was sequenced within a study of identical twins listed by TCRdb under 2016. As for the study more broadly: TCR alpha and beta repertoires from monozygotic twins, unrelated adults of various ages and cord blood were deep-sequenced to test whether fetal clonotypes persist. To rule out contamination, the twin experiments were replicated at different times with different library preparation protocols. What the research found in general, with its limitations: Because the same donors could not be followed over many years, conclusions were based on cross-sectional statistical analysis. Compared with coincidental sharing between unrelated individuals, out-of-frame TCR alpha sequences shared between twins showed an excess of sequences with low generation probability. In monozygotic twins, recombination models systematically underestimated out-of-frame TCR alpha sharing, but the models matched the sharing seen between unrelated individuals. The excess sharing between twins in beta out-of-frame sequences was weaker because fewer shared sequences reduced the signal-to-noise ratio. Invariant T cells such as MAIT and iNKT could partly confound zero-insertion analyses, though diverse VJ usage argued against this for most clonotypes. Abundant cord blood beta clonotypes carried fewer insertions; young adult naive repertoires showed a weaker similar trend, while memory repertoires showed none.

Worth noting for this clonotype: It has no known antigen specificity. Per-base quality was not reported, and no clone a single base away is much larger than it.

The library was obtained by 5' RACE. The reads were generated on an Illumina HiSeq 2000. Template switching added a universal primer binding site, and the final cDNA carried a unique molecular identifier that allowed TCR cDNA molecules to be counted accurately. First-strand cDNA for TCR alpha and beta chains was synthesized from specific primers in the conserved constant-segment region. To control for contamination, every cDNA library carried two barcodes: a SMART-Mk sample barcode plus Illumina barcodes. Two successive PCR steps introduced TruSeq adapter sequences along with Illumina sample barcodes. The Illumina HiSeq platform was used with custom primers to sequence TCR alpha and beta cDNA libraries. The authors processed their data as follows. Raw reads were processed with MiGEC to extract unique molecular identifiers, and MiXCR was used to determine CDR3 positions. Recombination models were inferred per individual with the repgenHMM and IGoR tools using an EM algorithm. The tcR package in R was used for shared clonotype analysis, with sharing normalized by the product of cloneset sizes. To study raw recombination without the effects of thymic and clonal selection, out-of-frame nonproductive sequences were analyzed. TCRdb reprocessing: public reads trimmed at Q25 with fastp, clones called with MiXCR, in-frame beta chains kept. Merged by CDR3 protein, the rows form single entries marked with the most common genes and DNA. What appears here as the V and J calls and clone size reflects TCRdb's work, not the paper's. The sample records some 690,000 distinct CDR3 sequences, 21% of which are singletons. Of the sample, over 4% is held by the ten largest clones.

Every donor was a healthy Caucasian. Three pairs of female monozygotic twins, all aged about 18 to 30 years, were included in the twin cohort. RNA for TCR libraries was isolated from peripheral blood mononuclear cells. Relative to germline, V is 6 bases shorter and J is 2 bases shorter, with 23 bases between their ends. CDR1 and CDR2 (MNHNS, SASEGT) derive from the germline V gene. From the cysteine through the phenylalanine, the CDR3 covers 17 amino acids. Only CDR3 DNA remains: 51 bases, in frame from the first base. The same data also went into a second study, on T cells expressing NK-cell markers. As noted in the second study: Three sorted T-cell subsets (CD3+CD56+NKG2C+, CD3+CD56+NKG2C- and CD3+CD56-NKG2C+) from roughly 8 donors had their TCR beta-chain repertoires profiled. Of the eight sequenced donors, seven were found to be HCMV-seropositive and one was found to be HCMV-seronegative. In several experiments an anti-gammadeltaTCR antibody was added to restrict sorting to alphabetaTCR-expressing T cells. In 5 to 7 donors, the dominant CD3+CD56+NKG2C+ clonotypes ranked among the top 10 CD8+ clonotypes, making up 1.0-7.0% of CD8+ T cells. Those dominant clonotypes were again the most abundant among CD3+CD56-NKG2C+ cells in a few donors, at about 28.3-65%. Whether the expanded NKG2C-expressing T cell clones were specific for HCMV antigens remained unclear. Randomly selected healthy volunteers, three men and five women, were used as the eight sequenced donors. To determine HCMV serostatus, a commercial ELISA kit was used to detect HCMV-specific IgG in serum. For several donors, bulk peripheral blood T-cell repertoires were also sequenced from unsorted PBMC. MIGEC handled demultiplexing of the reads and grouping by UMI, while MiTCR was used to assemble and quantify clonotypes. To exclude erroneous sequences, only TCR cDNA sequences supported by at least two reads were retained. The tcR package was used for downstream repertoire analysis, and clonotypes were matched between fractions using CDR3 nucleotide sequence together with V segment. Antigen specificity was annotated against VDJdb with VDJmatch, allowing one amino acid substitution in CDR3.

This receptor was obtained from a young woman in good health. The sequenced sample consisted of PBMCs. The sequence is built from TRBV6-1 and TRBJ2-7; TRBD1 is perhaps the D gene, given 7 matching bases. The CDR3: CASRRDRGTVKTYEQYF. The sequence in DNA is TGTGCCAGCAGGCGGGACCGAGGGACAGTAAAGACCTACGAGCAGTACTTC.